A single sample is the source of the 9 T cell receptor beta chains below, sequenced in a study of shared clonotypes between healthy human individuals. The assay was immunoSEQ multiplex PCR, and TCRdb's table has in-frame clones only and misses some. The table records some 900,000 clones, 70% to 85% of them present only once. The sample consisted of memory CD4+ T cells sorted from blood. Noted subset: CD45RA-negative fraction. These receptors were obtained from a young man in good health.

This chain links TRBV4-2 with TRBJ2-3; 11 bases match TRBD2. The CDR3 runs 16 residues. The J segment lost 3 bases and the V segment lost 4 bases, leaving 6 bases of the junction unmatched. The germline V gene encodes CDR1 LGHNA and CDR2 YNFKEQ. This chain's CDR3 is CASSPLSGGATDTQYF. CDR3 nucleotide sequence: TGTGCCAGCAGCCCTCTTAGCGGGGGGGCTACAGATACGCAGTATTTT.

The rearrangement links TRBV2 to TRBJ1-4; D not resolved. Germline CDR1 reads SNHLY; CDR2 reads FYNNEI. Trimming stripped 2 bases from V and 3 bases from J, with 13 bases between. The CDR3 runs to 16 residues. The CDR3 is CASSERTLFPNEKLFF. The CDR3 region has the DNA TGTGCCAGCAGTGAAAGGACCCTCTTCCCTAATGAAAAACTGTTTTTT.

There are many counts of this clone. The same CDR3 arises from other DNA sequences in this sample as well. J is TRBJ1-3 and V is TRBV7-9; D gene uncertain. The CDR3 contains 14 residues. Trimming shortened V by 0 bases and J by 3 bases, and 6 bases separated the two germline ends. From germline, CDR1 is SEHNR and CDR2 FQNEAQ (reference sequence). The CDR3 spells CASSLAGDGNTIYF. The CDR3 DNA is TGTGCCAGCAGCTTAGCGGGTGATGGAAACACCATATATTTT.

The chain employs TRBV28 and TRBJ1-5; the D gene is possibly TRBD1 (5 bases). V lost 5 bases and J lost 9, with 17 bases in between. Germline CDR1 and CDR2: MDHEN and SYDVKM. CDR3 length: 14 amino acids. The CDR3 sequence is CASSPPGTSTPQHF. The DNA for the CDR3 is TGTGCCAGCAGTCCACCCGGGACCTCCACGCCCCAGCATTTT.

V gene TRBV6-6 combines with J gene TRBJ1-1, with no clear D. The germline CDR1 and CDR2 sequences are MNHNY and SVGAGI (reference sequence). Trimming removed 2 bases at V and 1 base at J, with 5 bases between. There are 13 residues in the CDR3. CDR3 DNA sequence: TGTGCCAGCAGTTACAACAGGAACACTGAAGCTTTCTTT. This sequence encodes CASSYNRNTEAFF.

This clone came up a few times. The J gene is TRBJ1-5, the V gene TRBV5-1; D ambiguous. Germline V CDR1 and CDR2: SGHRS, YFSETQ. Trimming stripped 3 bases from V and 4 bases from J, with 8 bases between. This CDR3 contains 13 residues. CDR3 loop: CASSYGLNQPQHF. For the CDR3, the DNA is TGCGCCAGCAGCTACGGTCTTAATCAGCCCCAGCATTTT.

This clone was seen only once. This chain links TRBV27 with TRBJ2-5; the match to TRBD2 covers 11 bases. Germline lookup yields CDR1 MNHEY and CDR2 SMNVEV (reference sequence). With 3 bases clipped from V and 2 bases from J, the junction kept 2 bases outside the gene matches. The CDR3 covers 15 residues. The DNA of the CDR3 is TGTGCCAGCAGTTTGGCTAGCGGGAGGCAAGAGACCCAGTACTTC. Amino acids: CASSLASGRQETQYF.

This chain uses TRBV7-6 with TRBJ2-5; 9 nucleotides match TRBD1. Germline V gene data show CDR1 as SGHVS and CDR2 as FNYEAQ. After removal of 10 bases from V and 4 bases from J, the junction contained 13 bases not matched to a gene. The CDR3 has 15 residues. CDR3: CATAMPTGGSETQYF. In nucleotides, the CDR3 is TGTGCCACCGCGATGCCGACAGGGGGATCAGAGACCCAGTACTTC.

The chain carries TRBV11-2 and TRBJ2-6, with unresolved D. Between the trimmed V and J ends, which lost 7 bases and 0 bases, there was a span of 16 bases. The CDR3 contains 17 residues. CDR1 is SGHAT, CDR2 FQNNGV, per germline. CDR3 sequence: CASNSGRISSGANVLTF. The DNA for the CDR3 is TGTGCCAGCAACTCGGGCCGGATAAGCTCTGGGGCCAACGTCCTGACTTTC.